These 17 T cell receptor beta chains were all obtained from the same sample, sequenced in a study of T cell repertoires in cytomegalovirus infection. MiXCR was run by TCRdb on the reads, yielding one entry per CDR3 protein. The sample lists hundreds of thousands of distinct CDR3 sequences; 35% to 45% were seen once. Source material: PBMCs. The source is a human donor in good health (CMV status not recorded). Some clones in this sample may be carry-over from other donors' samples.

There are a few counts of this clonotype. This chain connects TRBV7-6 to TRBJ2-2, with 9 nucleotides matching TRBD1. With V trimmed by 5 bases and J by 6 bases, 4 bases remained unmatched. The CDR3 loop spans 14 amino acids. Germline V CDR1 and CDR2: SGHVS, FNYEAQ. In DNA form, the CDR3 reads TGTGCCAGCAGCGTGGGACAGGGAGCCGGGGAGCTGTTTTTT. It specifies CASSVGQGAGELFF.

CDR3 nucleotides: TGTGCCAGCAGCAACGGTGATAGCGGGGGCACAGATACGCAGTATTTT. This codes for CASSNGDSGGTDTQYF. The gene calls are TRBV4-2 and TRBJ2-3, with 8 positions matching TRBD2. CDR3 length: 16 residues. Looked up from germline, CDR1 is LGHNA and CDR2 is YNFKEQ. The J segment lost 1 base and the V segment lost 5 bases, leaving 8 bases of the junction unmatched.

A single count supports this clonotype. Germline is not matched at one junction end, which may reflect a read error. The chain combines TRBV19 with TRBJ1-1; no firm D call. CDR3 length: 14 residues. The V gene's germline CDR1 is LNHDA and CDR2 SQIVND (reference sequence). CDR3 nucleotides: TGTGCCAGTAGTATAAAAATTGGCAGTTATGAAGATTTCTTT. Translation: CASSIKIGSYEDFF.

This chain joins TRBV6-8 and TRBJ1-5; D might be TRBD1 (6 bases). Trimming took 6 bases from V and 5 from J, leaving 11 bases between them. This CDR3 is 13 amino acids long. Per germline, CDR1 MNHGY and CDR2 SAAAGT. CDR3 DNA sequence: TGTGCCAGCAGGCGGGACACCTATCAGCCCCAGCATTTT. Its protein is CASRRDTYQPQHF.

Comment on this clonotype: A junction end diverges from the germline sequence, so it may reflect a read error. The chain combines TRBV28 with TRBJ2-7; 8 nucleotides match TRBD2. The CDR3 totals 15 residues. The germline CDR1 and CDR2 sequences are MDHEN and SYDVKM. The CDR3 sequence: CARSLIRGGSYEQYF. CDR3 coding DNA: TGTGCCAGAAGTTTAATTCGGGGGGGCTCCTACGAGCAGTACTTC.

This clonotype has a count of ten or more. This chain connects TRBV7-9 to TRBJ2-7; D might be TRBD2 (6 bases). Germline V gene data show CDR1 as SEHNR and CDR2 as FQNEAQ (reference sequence). V shed 5 bases and J shed 3 bases, with 14 bases lying between them. This CDR3 is 14 amino acids long. In DNA form, the CDR3 reads TGTGCCAGCAGCCACCGGGACTTAAACTACGAGCAGTACTTC. Translating gives CASSHRDLNYEQYF.

About this clonotype itself: The junction differs from germline at one of its ends, possibly a read error. The chain couples TRBV12-3 or TRBV12-4 to TRBJ1-6; maybe TRBD1 (6 bases). The CDR3 spans 15 residues. DNA of the CDR3: TGTGCCAGCAGTTTAAGGGGGGACATGAATTCATCCCTCCACTTT. Residues: CASSLRGDMNSSLHF.

The chain joins TRBV27 to TRBJ2-5; 8 positions match TRBD1. Unmatched junction bases numbered 14, after V lost 1 base and J lost 7 bases. The CDR3 sequence is 17 residues long. Germline V gives CDR1 MNHEY, CDR2 SMNVEV (reference sequence). The DNA for the CDR3 is TGTGCCAGCAGTTTATTTAGCTTCGCAGGGGGCGAAGGGACCCAGTACTTC. Its translation: CASSLFSFAGGEGTQYF.

In this sample, this clonotype turned up a few times. The chain has TRBV7-6 and TRBJ2-3; D ambiguous. V shed 3 bases and J shed 4 bases, with 8 bases lying between them. The germline CDR1 and CDR2 sequences are SGHVS and FNYEAQ. This CDR3 region has 13 residues. The CDR3 reads CASSLTDADTQYF. CDR3 in DNA: TGTGCCAGCAGCTTGACTGATGCAGATACGCAGTATTTT.

This chain joins TRBV25-1 and TRBJ1-6, with a tentative D call TRBD1 (5 bases). Germline-derived CDR1 and CDR2 are MGHDK and SYGVNS. Trimming pared 4 bases from V and 9 bases from J, leaving 10 bases between. CDR3 length: 13 amino acids. CDR3 DNA sequence: TGTGCCAGCAGTGGCCCTAGGGGTTCACCCCTCCACTTT. Translated: CASSGPRGSPLHF.

The rearrangement uses TRBV25-1 and TRBJ1-4, with 7 nucleotides matching TRBD1. Germline loops: CDR1 MGHDK, CDR2 SYGVNS. The CDR3 totals 15 residues. Germline trimming cut 1 base from V and 8 bases from J; bases unmatched to any gene: 7. The chain's CDR3 is CASSESGGWLEKLFF. The CDR3 coding sequence is TGTGCCAGCAGTGAATCAGGGGGATGGCTGGAAAAACTGTTTTTT.

The table lists this clonotype with a few counts. The rearrangement links TRBV23-1 to TRBJ2-4; D ambiguous. TRBV23-1 falls under the ORF class, with uncertain function. Trimming cost V 1 base and J 1 base, with 8 bases left between them. This CDR3 comprises 15 residues. DNA for the CDR3: TGCGCCAGCAGTCAATTAGGAAGCGCCAAAAACATTCAGTACTTC. As protein: CASSQLGSAKNIQYF.

This rearrangement joins TRBV19 to TRBJ2-2; tentative D call: TRBD2 (5 bases). Germline CDR1 and CDR2: LNHDA and SQIVND (reference sequence). The CDR3 length is 14 residues. Trimming stripped 3 bases from V and 6 bases from J, with 11 bases between. The CDR3 is CASSIETTAGELFF. DNA of the CDR3: TGTGCCAGTAGTATCGAGACTACGGCCGGGGAGCTGTTTTTT.

The gene calls are TRBV28 and TRBJ2-7, with a tentative D call TRBD2 (6 bases). The germline gives CDR1 MDHEN, CDR2 SYDVKM. Trimming removed 5 bases at V and 1 base at J, with 15 bases between. The CDR3 length is 15 residues. The CDR3 DNA reads as TGTGCCAGCAGTCACGGGACTCCCAAATCCTACGAGCAGTACTTC. It translates to CASSHGTPKSYEQYF.

The genes are TRBV6-2 or TRBV6-3 and TRBJ2-1; 12 bases fit TRBD2. The junction had 3 bases not matched to a gene; V was cut back by 2 bases and J by 7 bases. CDR1 is MNHEY, CDR2 SVGEGT, per germline. CDR3 size: 15 residues. The CDR3, as DNA: TGTGCCAGCAGTTACGCGACTAGCGGGAGAAATGAGCAGTTCTTC. This encodes CASSYATSGRNEQFF.

V usage is TRBV4-2 and J usage is TRBJ2-5; 14 nucleotides align to TRBD2. V shed 4 bases, J shed 5 bases, and the junction held 6 bases outside the gene matches. This CDR3 has 16 amino acids. Looked up from germline, CDR1 is LGHNA and CDR2 is YNFKEQ. This CDR3 is CASSLGLAGGGETQYF. Written as DNA, the CDR3 is TGTGCCAGCAGCCTAGGACTAGCGGGAGGAGGGGAGACCCAGTACTTC.

This clonotype was recorded once. J is TRBJ1-3 and V is TRBV28; D remains ambiguous. CDR3 length: 15 amino acids. Germline values: CDR1 MDHEN, CDR2 SYDVKM. V lost 1 base to trimming and J lost 4 bases, with 11 bases between them. The CDR3 sequence: CASSLSWGLGNTIYF. CDR3 sequence (DNA): TGTGCCAGCAGTTTATCGTGGGGATTGGGAAACACCATATATTTT.